The 10 T cell receptor beta chains below were found in one sample sequenced in a study of CD8+ T cells in alopecia areata. The sequencing template was cDNA reverse transcribed from extracted RNA. Sequencing used immunoSEQ multiplex PCR; TCRdb keeps in-frame clones, though not all of them. The table includes 250,000 or so clones, approximately 61% detected once. The source material was CD4+ T cells sorted from blood, sampled at week 0. Every receptor here comes from a human donor with alopecia areata.

This rearrangement joins TRBV7-3 to TRBJ2-3; D gene unclear. This CDR3 is 14 amino acids long. V lost 2 bases and J 0 bases, leaving 6 bases between the germline ends. Germline V gene sequence: CDR1 SGHTA, CDR2 FQGTGA. As DNA, the CDR3 is TGTGCCAGCAGCTTATTCTCTAGCACAGATACGCAGTATTTT. Translation gives CASSLFSSTDTQYF.

This chain connects TRBV7-9 to TRBJ2-3; perhaps D is TRBD1 or TRBD2 (5 bases each). The CDR3 has 13 amino acids. CDR1 and CDR2 from the germline V gene are SEHNR and FQNEAQ (reference sequence). Trimming left V 8 bases short and J 0 bases short, with 9 bases between. The CDR3 region is CASGTGSTDTQYF. The CDR3, as DNA: TGTGCCAGCGGGACGGGTAGCACAGATACGCAGTATTTT.

This clone has a handful of counts. The rearrangement uses TRBV14 and TRBJ2-3, with unresolved D. CDR3 length: 15 amino acids. V was cut by 0 bases and J by 6 bases, with 13 bases left in between. CDR1 is SGHDN, CDR2 FVKESK, per germline. The CDR3 DNA reads as TGTGCCAGCAGCCAAGAGAGGCGGTTTTTGGATACGCAGTATTTT. It is translated as CASSQERRFLDTQYF. The full variable domain, rest sourced from reference TRBV14 and TRBJ2-3, is EAGVTQFPSHSVIEKGQTVTLRCDPISGHDNLYWYRRVMGKEIKFLLHFVKESKQDESGMPNNRFLAERTGGTYSTLKVQPAELEDSGVYFCASSQERRFLDTQYFGPGTRLTVL.

This clone has more than one count but fewer than ten. The chain links TRBV5-1 to TRBJ2-2, with TRBD1 matching over 10 bases. Germline CDR1 and CDR2: SGHRS and YFSETQ. This CDR3 has 16 amino acids. V was clipped by 4 bases and J by 3 bases; unmatched bases: 6. This CDR3 reads CASSIGQGVDTGELFF. The CDR3, as DNA: TGCGCCAGCAGCATCGGACAGGGGGTGGACACCGGGGAGCTGTTTTTT.

There are a few counts of this clone. The gene calls are TRBV29-1 and TRBJ2-7, with D unresolved. CDR1 and CDR2 (germline): SQVTM, ANQGSEA. The CDR3 covers 11 residues. Trimming took off 5 bases at V and 2 bases at J, with 7 bases between the two ends. For the CDR3, the DNA is TGCAGCGTTTCTACCACCTACGAGCAGTACTTC. Translation: CSVSTTYEQYF.

The rearrangement links TRBV29-1 to TRBJ1-4; D is perhaps TRBD1 (6 bases). The CDR3 has 12 residues. The V and J ends lost 6 bases and 8 bases respectively, with 13 bases between them. Germline-derived CDR1 and CDR2 are SQVTM and ANQGSEA. The CDR3 sequence: CSVENRAEKLFF. DNA of the CDR3: TGCAGCGTGGAAAACAGGGCGGAAAAACTGTTTTTT.

The chain employs TRBV18 and TRBJ2-2; 10 bases map to TRBD1. The CDR3 is made up of 16 amino acids. V trimming: 4 bases; J trimming: 7 bases; junction bases outside the gene matches: 9. CDR1 is KGHSH, CDR2 LQKENI, per germline. CDR3 nucleotide sequence: TGTGCCAGCTCACAACCCGGGACAGGGGAGATCGGGGAGCTGTTTTTT. As protein: CASSQPGTGEIGELFF. The entire variable domain, with the rest obtained from reference TRBV18 and TRBJ2-2, is as follows: NAGVMQNPRHLVRRRGQEARLRCSPMKGHSHVYWYRQLPEEGLKFMVYLQKENIIDESGMPKERFSAEFPKEGPSILRIQQVVRGDSAAYFCASSQPGTGEIGELFFGEGSRLTVL.

The V call is TRBV18, the J call TRBJ1-2; 7 bases fit TRBD1. Germline V CDR1 and CDR2: KGHSH, LQKENI. The V gene end was trimmed by 6 bases and the J gene end by 5 bases; junction bases not matched to a gene: 9. The CDR3 is 14 residues long. DNA for the CDR3: TGTGCCAGCTCTCCGACCGACAGGGAATATGGCTACACCTTC. Translation gives CASSPTDREYGYTF.

The chain is built from TRBV9 and TRBJ1-5; no definite D call. Germline loops: CDR1 SGDLS, CDR2 YYNGEE. The CDR3 extends over 10 amino acids. V was shortened by 2 bases and J by 9 bases, with 3 bases between the two germline ends. CDR3 sequence (DNA): TGTGCCAGCAGCGTTCTGCCCCAGCATTTT. It specifies CASSVLPQHF.

CDR3 coding DNA: TGTGCCAGCAGCCCACAGGGAGAGGGGAACACTGAAGCTTTCTTT. Translated, it gives CASSPQGEGNTEAFF. The chain is built from TRBV4-2 and TRBJ1-1, with a tentative D call TRBD1 (6 bases). Trimming removed 4 bases from V and 1 base from J, with 13 bases in between. The CDR3 totals 15 residues. Germline CDR1 is LGHNA and CDR2 is YNFKEQ.